What follows are 26 T cell receptor beta chains derived from one specimen sequenced in a study of cytomegalovirus exposure and HLA in healthy donors. TCRdb keeps only in-frame clones here, not all; method: immunoSEQ multiplex PCR. The sample has around 350,000 clones; about nine tenths are singletons. The sample comprised PBMCs. The receptor source for this set is a young woman in good health and CMV-seronegative.

The chain couples TRBV6-5 to TRBJ2-7; 7 bases align to TRBD1. CDR1 and CDR2 (germline): MNHEY, SVGAGI. The V and J ends lost 0 bases and 3 bases, in that order; junction bases with no gene match: 5. CDR3 length: 15 residues. For the CDR3, the DNA is TGTGCCAGCAGTTACTCGACAGGGCGGAACTACGAGCAGTACTTC. Protein sequence: CASSYSTGRNYEQYF.

The J gene is TRBJ2-2, the V gene TRBV9; no reliable D call. In germline, CDR1 is SGDLS, CDR2 YYNGEE. The CDR3 loop spans 15 amino acids. V was pared by 2 bases and J by 1 base, with 9 bases between. The DNA of the CDR3 is TGTGCCAGCAGCGTCTGGGCTGAGAACACCGGGGAGCTGTTTTTT. Amino acids: CASSVWAENTGELFF.

As DNA, the CDR3 is TGTGCCAGCAGTTACCTCCGGGATAACACCGGGGAGCTGTTTTTT. It is translated as CASSYLRDNTGELFF. This chain joins TRBV6-5 and TRBJ2-2; TRBD2 might be the D (5 bases). The CDR3 is 15 residues long. Germline V gene data show CDR1 as MNHEY and CDR2 as SVGAGI. Trimming pared 2 bases from V and 2 bases from J, leaving 9 bases between.

V gene TRBV5-1 combines with J gene TRBJ1-4; no clear D gene. V lost 0 bases and J lost 4, with 13 bases in between. Germline CDR1 reads SGHRS; CDR2 reads YFSETQ. There are 16 residues in the CDR3. For the CDR3, the DNA is TGCGCCAGCAGCTTGGGTGAGGCAGCAAATAATGAAAAACTGTTTTTT. Translation: CASSLGEAANNEKLFF.

The J gene is TRBJ2-7, the V gene TRBV5-1; 7 positions agree with TRBD2. The ends lost 4 bases at V and 5 bases at J; junction bases unmatched: 3. The CDR3 is made up of 12 amino acids. The germline CDR1 and CDR2 sequences are SGHRS and YFSETQ. CDR3 nucleotide sequence: TGCGCCAGCAGCCAGGGAGGGCACGAGCAGTACTTC. Amino acids: CASSQGGHEQYF.

The chain joins TRBV12-5 to TRBJ2-3, with 9 bases matching TRBD1. V was pared by 7 bases and J by 8 bases, with 7 bases of the junction left unmatched. CDR1 is LGHNT and CDR2 is FRNRAP in the germline V gene. This CDR3 has 13 amino acids. CDR3 sequence reads: CASAGDRDLTQYF. The CDR3 DNA reads TGTGCTAGTGCCGGGGACAGGGACCTTACGCAGTATTTT.

The rearrangement uses TRBV5-1 and TRBJ2-3; 8 bases map to TRBD2. Germline lookup yields CDR1 SGHRS and CDR2 YFSETQ. After removal of 0 bases from V and 6 bases from J, the junction contained 9 bases not matched to a gene. This CDR3 region has 16 residues. CDR3: CASSLEASGSGDTQYF. CDR3 nucleotide sequence: TGCGCCAGCAGCTTGGAGGCTAGCGGGTCGGGGGATACGCAGTATTTT.

V is TRBV28 and J is TRBJ2-1; D uncertain. The germline V and J ends were trimmed by 5 bases and 1 base, with 27 bases remaining between them. There are 20 residues in the CDR3. Per the germline V gene, CDR1 is MDHEN and CDR2 is SYDVKM. This CDR3 is CASSRRLETQPPRSYNEQFF. CDR3 DNA: TGTGCCAGCAGTAGGAGACTCGAAACCCAACCACCTAGGTCCTACAATGAGCAGTTCTTC.

The rearrangement joins TRBV6-4 to TRBJ2-3, with D tentatively TRBD2 (5 bases). CDR3 size: 13 residues. Germline lookup yields CDR1 MRHNA and CDR2 SNTAGT. The V gene lost 2 bases and the J gene lost 6 bases, with 9 bases spanning the gap. The CDR3 sequence: CASSDQRGDTQYF. CDR3 sequence (DNA): TGTGCCAGCAGTGACCAACGAGGGGATACGCAGTATTTT.

The rearrangement links TRBV9 to TRBJ2-2; 7 nucleotides agree with TRBD2. V was pared by 5 bases and J by 7 bases, with 11 bases of the junction left unmatched. Germline CDR1 is SGDLS and CDR2 is YYNGEE. The CDR3 covers 15 residues. Here the CDR3 reads CASSGGLAVRGELFF. CDR3 in DNA: TGTGCCAGCAGTGGTGGGCTAGCGGTCCGCGGGGAGCTGTTTTTT.

This chain uses TRBV10-1 with TRBJ2-1; 7 bases agree with TRBD2. With 6 bases clipped from V and 5 bases from J, the junction kept 4 bases outside the gene matches. The germline gives CDR1 WNHNN, CDR2 SYGVQD (reference sequence). The length of the CDR3 is 13 residues. This CDR3 is CASSPLADNEQFF. The CDR3 coding sequence is TGCGCCAGCAGCCCCCTAGCGGACAATGAGCAGTTCTTC.

This chain uses TRBV7-9 with TRBJ2-7; D possibly corresponds to TRBD2 (5 bases). The CDR3 runs to 15 residues. CDR1 and CDR2 (germline): SEHNR, FQNEAQ (reference sequence). V lost 6 bases to trimming and J lost 9 bases, with 24 bases between them. CDR3 DNA sequence: TGTGCCAGCAGGGAATCCCTCGGACTGGTACGAGGGCAGTACTTC. Translating it yields CASRESLGLVRGQYF.

Points on this clone: The junction shows a germline mismatch at one end, possibly a read error. The rearrangement joins TRBV6-1 to TRBJ2-7; D possibly corresponds to TRBD2 (6 bases). Germline CDR1 is MNHNS and CDR2 is SASEGT. The CDR3 contains 16 residues. In nucleotides, the CDR3 is TGTGCCAGCCGTGAAACACACGGGGGAGGCTCCTACGAGCAGTACTTC. Translating gives CASRETHGGGSYEQYF.

The rearrangement links TRBV29-1 to TRBJ2-1; weak D call: TRBD2 (6 bases). Germline V gene data show CDR1 as SQVTM and CDR2 as ANQGSEA. The CDR3 covers 12 residues. With 5 bases removed from V and 4 bases from J, the gap between germline ends came to 9 bases. This CDR3 reads CSVSGGYNEQFF. The CDR3 bases are TGCAGCGTTAGCGGAGGGTACAATGAGCAGTTCTTC.

J is TRBJ1-4 and V is TRBV2; 10 nucleotides match TRBD1. The germline gives CDR1 SNHLY, CDR2 FYNNEI. Trimming took 6 bases from V and 7 from J; bases not matched to a gene: 8. This CDR3 spans 15 amino acids. The CDR3 DNA is TGTGCCAGCAGCTTTGACAGGGGGCATAGTGAAAAACTGTTTTTT. This encodes CASSFDRGHSEKLFF.

There are a few counts of this clone. The chain links TRBV6-5 to TRBJ1-2, with 7 bases fitting TRBD1. Germline assignment: CDR1 MNHEY and CDR2 SVGAGI. The length of the CDR3 is 13 residues. Trimming cost V 5 bases and J 8 bases; bases outside gene matches: 8. CDR3 region: CASSGRQGEGYTF. The CDR3 nucleotides are TGTGCCAGCAGTGGTCGACAGGGAGAAGGCTACACCTTC.

The V and J genes are TRBV5-6 and TRBJ2-7; D is perhaps TRBD2 (5 bases). The CDR3 runs to 15 residues. Per the germline V gene, CDR1 is SGHDT and CDR2 is YYEEEE. The V and J ends lost 0 bases and 0 bases respectively, with 10 bases between them. CDR3 nucleotides: TGTGCCAGCAGCTTGGGGCCGGGATCCTCCTACGAGCAGTACTTC. It codes for CASSLGPGSSYEQYF.

This chain joins TRBV29-1 and TRBJ1-1, with 10 bases that match TRBD1. CDR1 is SQVTM and CDR2 is ANQGSEA in the germline V gene. The CDR3 extends over 12 amino acids. V trimming: 8 bases; J trimming: 5 bases; junction bases outside the gene matches: 5. The DNA of the CDR3 is TGCAGCACCAGGACAGGGGGAACTGAAGCTTTCTTT. Translation: CSTRTGGTEAFF.

This clone was recorded once. This chain connects TRBV28 to TRBJ2-3; 9 bases are a match to TRBD2. The germline V gene encodes CDR1 MDHEN and CDR2 SYDVKM. This CDR3 contains 15 residues. The junction had 10 bases not matched to a gene; V was cut back by 3 bases and J by 9 bases. CDR3 nucleotide sequence: TGTGCCAGCAGTTTGTCGGCCAGCGGGAGGACAACGCAGTATTTT. Protein product: CASSLSASGRTTQYF.

The CDR3 reads CALGRDTEAFF. In DNA form, the CDR3 reads TGTGCCTTAGGGAGGGACACTGAAGCTTTCTTT. This chain links TRBV5-8 with TRBJ1-1; D ambiguous. The germline V gene has CDR1 SGHTS and CDR2 YDEGEE. This CDR3 contains 11 residues. Trimming shortened V by 10 bases and J by 3 bases, and 10 bases separated the two germline ends.

This rearrangement joins TRBV7-9 to TRBJ1-2; D may be TRBD1 (6 bases). The germline gives CDR1 SEHNR, CDR2 FQNEAQ (reference sequence). V shed 5 bases and J shed 7 bases, with 11 bases lying between them. The CDR3 runs to 12 residues. CDR3 nucleotide sequence: TGTGCCAGCAGCCAGGGAGGGGGTGGCTACACCTTC. Its translation: CASSQGGGGYTF. The whole variable domain, filled in from reference TRBV7-9 and TRBJ1-2, reads DTGVSQNPRHKITKRGQNVTFRCDPISEHNRLYWYRQTLGQGPEFLTYFQNEAQLEKSRLLSDRFSAERPKGSFSTLEIQRTEQGDSAMYLCASSQGGGGYTFGSGTRLTVV.

The genes are TRBV27 and TRBJ2-3, with 7 bases aligning to TRBD2. CDR3 size: 16 residues. The germline gives CDR1 MNHEY, CDR2 SMNVEV (reference sequence). The junction had 7 bases not matched to a gene; V was cut back by 2 bases and J by 2 bases. The CDR3 DNA reads as TGTGCCAGCAGTTTACGGCGGGGGACCTTCACAGATACGCAGTATTTT. It yields the protein CASSLRRGTFTDTQYF.

This chain joins TRBV4-1 and TRBJ1-3, with D tentatively TRBD1 (6 bases). Germline values: CDR1 MGHRA, CDR2 YSYEKL. Trimming took 8 bases from V and 0 from J, leaving 14 bases between them. The CDR3 consists of 15 residues. CDR3 region: CASAQGSYSGNTIYF. Written as DNA, the CDR3 is TGCGCCAGCGCTCAGGGGTCCTACTCTGGAAACACCATATATTTT.

The chain has TRBV7-8 and TRBJ2-5; 7 positions agree with TRBD1. J gave up 2 bases and V 5 bases, and 5 bases lay outside the gene matches. This CDR3 has 14 amino acids. Germline V gene data show CDR1 as SGHVS and CDR2 as FQNEAQ. CDR3: CASSGDREQETQYF. The CDR3 nucleotides read TGTGCCAGCAGCGGGGACAGAGAACAAGAGACCCAGTACTTC.

J is TRBJ1-3 and V is TRBV4-1; tentatively, D is TRBD1 (6 bases). Trimming took off 0 bases at V and 0 bases at J, with 18 bases between the two ends. This CDR3 has 19 residues. Germline lookup yields CDR1 MGHRA and CDR2 YSYEKL. CDR3 amino acids: CASSQEGWFEGGSGNTIYF. DNA for the CDR3: TGCGCCAGCAGCCAAGAAGGGTGGTTCGAAGGGGGCTCTGGAAACACCATATATTTT.

This clone was observed a single time. V and J are TRBV28 and TRBJ1-1; D call uncertain. The CDR3 spans 14 residues. Per the germline V gene, CDR1 is MDHEN and CDR2 is SYDVKM. V lost 5 bases, J lost 6 bases, and 16 bases lay in between. The CDR3 is CASSLTSRRAEAFF. DNA for the CDR3: TGTGCCAGCAGTCTTACTTCGAGGAGGGCTGAAGCTTTCTTT.